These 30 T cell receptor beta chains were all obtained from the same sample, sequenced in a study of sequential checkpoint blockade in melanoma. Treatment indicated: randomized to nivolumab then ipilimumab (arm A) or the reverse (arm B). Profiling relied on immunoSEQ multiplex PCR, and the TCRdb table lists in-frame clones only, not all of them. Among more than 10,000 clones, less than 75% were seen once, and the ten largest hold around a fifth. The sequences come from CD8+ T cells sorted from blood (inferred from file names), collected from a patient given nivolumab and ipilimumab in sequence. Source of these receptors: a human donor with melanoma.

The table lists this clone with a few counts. CDR3 residues: CASSESVGGGGYNEQFF. The CDR3 nucleotides read TGTGCCAGCAGTGAAAGCGTCGGGGGGGGCGGCTACAATGAGCAGTTCTTC. The V call is TRBV6-1, the J call TRBJ2-1; 8 nucleotides agree with TRBD2. The germline gives CDR1 MNHNS, CDR2 SASEGT. V was clipped by 2 bases and J by 3 bases; unmatched bases: 9. The CDR3 totals 17 residues.

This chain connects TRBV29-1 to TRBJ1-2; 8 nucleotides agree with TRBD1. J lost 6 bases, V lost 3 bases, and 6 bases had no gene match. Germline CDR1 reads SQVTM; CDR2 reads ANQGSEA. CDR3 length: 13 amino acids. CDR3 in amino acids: CSVDRTGRDGYTF. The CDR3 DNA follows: TGCAGCGTTGATAGGACAGGGAGGGATGGCTACACCTTC. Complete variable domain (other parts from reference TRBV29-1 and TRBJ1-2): SAVISQKPSRDICQRGTSLTIQCQVDSQVTMMFWYRQQPGQSLTLIATANQGSEATYESGFVIDKFPISRPNLTFSTLTVSNMSPEDSSIYLCSVDRTGRDGYTFGSGTRLTVV.

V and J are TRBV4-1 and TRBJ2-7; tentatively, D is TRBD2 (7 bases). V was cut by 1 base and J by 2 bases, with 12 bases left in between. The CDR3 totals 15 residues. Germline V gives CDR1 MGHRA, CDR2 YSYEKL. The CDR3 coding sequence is TGCGCCAGCAGCCAAGCGGGGGGCGGCCCCTACGAGCAGTACTTC. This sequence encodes CASSQAGGGPYEQYF.

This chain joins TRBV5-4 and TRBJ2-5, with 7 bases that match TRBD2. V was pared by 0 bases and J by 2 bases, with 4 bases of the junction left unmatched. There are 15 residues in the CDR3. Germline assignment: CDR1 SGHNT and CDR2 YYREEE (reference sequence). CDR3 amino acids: CASSLVRRGQETQYF. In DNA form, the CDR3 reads TGTGCCAGCAGCTTGGTGAGGCGGGGGCAAGAGACCCAGTACTTC.

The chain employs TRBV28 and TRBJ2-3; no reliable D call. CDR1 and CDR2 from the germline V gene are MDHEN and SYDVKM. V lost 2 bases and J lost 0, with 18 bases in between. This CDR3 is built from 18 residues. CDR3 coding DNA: TGTGCCAGCAGTTTACCCTCGAGCAGGCAAAAAAGCACAGATACGCAGTATTTT. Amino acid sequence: CASSLPSSRQKSTDTQYF.

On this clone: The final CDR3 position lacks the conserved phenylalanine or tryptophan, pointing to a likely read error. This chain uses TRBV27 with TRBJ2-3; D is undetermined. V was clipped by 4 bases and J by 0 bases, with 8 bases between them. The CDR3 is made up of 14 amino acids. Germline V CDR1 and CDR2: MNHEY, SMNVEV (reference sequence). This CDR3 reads CASSWADSTDTQYL. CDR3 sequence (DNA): TGTGCCAGCAGTTGGGCCGACAGCACAGATACGCAGTATCTT.

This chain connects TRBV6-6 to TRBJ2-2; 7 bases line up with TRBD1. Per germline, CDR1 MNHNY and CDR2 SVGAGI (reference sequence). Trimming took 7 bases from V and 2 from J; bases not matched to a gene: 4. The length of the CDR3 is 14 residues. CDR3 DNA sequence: TGTGCCAGCAAAACAGGGGATAACACCGGGGAGCTGTTTTTT. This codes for CASKTGDNTGELFF.

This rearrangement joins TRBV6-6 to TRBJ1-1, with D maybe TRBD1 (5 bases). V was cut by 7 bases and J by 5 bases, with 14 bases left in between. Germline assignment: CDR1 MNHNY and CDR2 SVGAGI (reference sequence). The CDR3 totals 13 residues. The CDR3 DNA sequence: TGTGCCAGCAACCAGGGCCCCAGGACTGAAGCTTTCTTT. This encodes CASNQGPRTEAFF.

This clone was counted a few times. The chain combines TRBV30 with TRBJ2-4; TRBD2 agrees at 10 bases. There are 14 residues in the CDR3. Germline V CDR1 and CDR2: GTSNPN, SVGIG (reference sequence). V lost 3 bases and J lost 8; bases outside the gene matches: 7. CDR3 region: CAWRGAGGGDIQYF. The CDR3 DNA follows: TGTGCCTGGAGGGGAGCGGGAGGGGGGGACATTCAGTACTTC.

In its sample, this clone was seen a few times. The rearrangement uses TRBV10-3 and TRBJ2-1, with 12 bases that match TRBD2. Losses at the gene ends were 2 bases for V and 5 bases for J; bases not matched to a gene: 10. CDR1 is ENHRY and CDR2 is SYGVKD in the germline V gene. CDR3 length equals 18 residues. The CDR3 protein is CAISEIAASGGGDNEQFF. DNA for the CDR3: TGTGCCATCAGTGAGATCGCTGCTAGCGGGGGGGGAGACAATGAGCAGTTCTTC.

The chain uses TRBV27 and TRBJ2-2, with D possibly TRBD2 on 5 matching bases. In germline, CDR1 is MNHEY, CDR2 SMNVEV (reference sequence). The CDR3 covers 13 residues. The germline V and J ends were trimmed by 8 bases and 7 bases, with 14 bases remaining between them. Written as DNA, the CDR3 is TGTGCCAGCGCAACCCCCCGGGGCGGGGAGCTGTTTTTT. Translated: CASATPRGGELFF.

CDR3 amino acids: CASSLARTQETQYF. The CDR3 DNA reads as TGTGCCAGCAGCTTAGCCCGGACACAAGAGACCCAGTACTTC. The chain recombines TRBV7-6 with TRBJ2-5; D might be TRBD1 (5 bases). The ends were cut back, 0 bases at V and 2 bases at J, with 7 bases in the middle. Germline CDR1 and CDR2: SGHVS and FNYEAQ. The CDR3 is 14 amino acids.

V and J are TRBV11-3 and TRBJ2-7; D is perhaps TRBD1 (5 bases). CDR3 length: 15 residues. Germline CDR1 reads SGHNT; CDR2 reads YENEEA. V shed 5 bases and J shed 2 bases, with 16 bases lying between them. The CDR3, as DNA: TGTGCCAGCAGCCCAAAGAAAGGACAAACCTACGAGCAGTACTTC. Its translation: CASSPKKGQTYEQYF.

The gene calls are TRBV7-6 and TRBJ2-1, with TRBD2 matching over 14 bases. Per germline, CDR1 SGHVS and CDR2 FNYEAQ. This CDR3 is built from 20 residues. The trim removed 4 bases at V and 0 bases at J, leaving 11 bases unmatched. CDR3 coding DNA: TGTGCCAGCAGCTCCGAATACGGGACTAGCGGGAGCGGCTCCTACAATGAGCAGTTCTTC. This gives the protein CASSSEYGTSGSGSYNEQFF.

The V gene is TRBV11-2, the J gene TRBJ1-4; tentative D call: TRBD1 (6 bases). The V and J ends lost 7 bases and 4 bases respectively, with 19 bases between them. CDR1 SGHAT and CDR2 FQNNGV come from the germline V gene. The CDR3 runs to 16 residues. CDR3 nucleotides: TGTGCCAGCAACGATATAACAGGGAGAGATAATGAAAAACTGTTTTTT. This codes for CASNDITGRDNEKLFF.

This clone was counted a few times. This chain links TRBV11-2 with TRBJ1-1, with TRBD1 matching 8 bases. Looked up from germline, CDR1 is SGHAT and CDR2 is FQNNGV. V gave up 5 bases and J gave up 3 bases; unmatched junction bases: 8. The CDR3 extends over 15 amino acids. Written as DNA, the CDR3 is TGTGCCAGCAGCAAAGGACTGGGACAGGACACTGAAGCTTTCTTT. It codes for CASSKGLGQDTEAFF.

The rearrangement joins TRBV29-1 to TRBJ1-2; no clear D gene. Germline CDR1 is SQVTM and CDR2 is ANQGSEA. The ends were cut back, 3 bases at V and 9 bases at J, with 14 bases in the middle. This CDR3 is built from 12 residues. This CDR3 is CSVDARHYSYTF. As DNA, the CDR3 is TGCAGCGTTGACGCCAGGCATTATAGCTACACCTTC.

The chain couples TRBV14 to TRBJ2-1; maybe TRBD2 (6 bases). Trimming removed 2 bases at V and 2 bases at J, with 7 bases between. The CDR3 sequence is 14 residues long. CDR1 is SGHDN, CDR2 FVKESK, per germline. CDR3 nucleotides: TGTGCCAGCAGCCAACTAGCGACCTACAATGAGCAGTTCTTC. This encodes CASSQLATYNEQFF.

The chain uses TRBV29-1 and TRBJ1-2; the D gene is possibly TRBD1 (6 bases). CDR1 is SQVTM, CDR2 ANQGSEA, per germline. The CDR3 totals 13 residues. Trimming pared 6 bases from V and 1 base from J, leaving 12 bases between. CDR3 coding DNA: TGCAGCGTGGAACAGGGATTTAACTATGGCTACACCTTC. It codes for CSVEQGFNYGYTF.

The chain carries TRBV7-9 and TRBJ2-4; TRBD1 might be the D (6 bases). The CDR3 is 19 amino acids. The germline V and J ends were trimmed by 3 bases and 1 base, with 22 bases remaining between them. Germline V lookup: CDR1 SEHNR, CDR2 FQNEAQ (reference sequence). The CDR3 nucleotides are TGTGCCAGCAGCTTCCCCTTTGACCCAGGGGCGCCGGCCAAAAACATTCAGTACTTC. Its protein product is CASSFPFDPGAPAKNIQYF.

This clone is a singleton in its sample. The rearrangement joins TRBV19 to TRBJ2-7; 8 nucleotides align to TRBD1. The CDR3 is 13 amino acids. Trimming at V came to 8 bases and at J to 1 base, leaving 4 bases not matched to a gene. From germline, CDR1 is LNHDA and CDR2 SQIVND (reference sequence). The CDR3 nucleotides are TGTGCCAGTGAGGACAGGGCGTCCTACGAGCAGTACTTC. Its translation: CASEDRASYEQYF.

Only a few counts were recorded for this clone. The chain's CDR3 is CASSYGGSNSPLHF. The DNA of the CDR3 is TGTGCCAGCAGTTATGGAGGTTCGAATTCACCCCTCCACTTT. The rearrangement uses TRBV6-1 and TRBJ1-6; no reliable D call. Germline V gene sequence: CDR1 MNHNS, CDR2 SASEGT. The CDR3 is made up of 14 amino acids. Deletions cut 5 bases from V and 7 bases from J, with 12 bases between.

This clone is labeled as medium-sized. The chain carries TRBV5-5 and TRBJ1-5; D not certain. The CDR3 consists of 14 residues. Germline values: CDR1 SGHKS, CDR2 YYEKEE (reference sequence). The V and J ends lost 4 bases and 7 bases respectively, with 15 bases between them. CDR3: CASSRGMGTQPQHF. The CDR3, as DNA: TGTGCCAGCAGCCGGGGTATGGGAACGCAGCCCCAGCATTTT.

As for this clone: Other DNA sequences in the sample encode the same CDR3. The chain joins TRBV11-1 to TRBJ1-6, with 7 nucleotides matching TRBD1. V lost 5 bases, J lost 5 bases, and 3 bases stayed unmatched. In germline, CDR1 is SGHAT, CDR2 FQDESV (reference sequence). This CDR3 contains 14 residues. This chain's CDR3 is CASSRTGNNSPLHF. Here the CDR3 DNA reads TGTGCCAGCAGCCGGACAGGAAATAATTCACCCCTCCACTTT.

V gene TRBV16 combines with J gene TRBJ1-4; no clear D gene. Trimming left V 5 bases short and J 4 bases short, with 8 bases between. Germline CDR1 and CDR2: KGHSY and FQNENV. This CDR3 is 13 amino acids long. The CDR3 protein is CASSTAFNEKLFF. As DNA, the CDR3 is TGTGCCAGCAGCACAGCATTTAATGAAAAACTGTTTTTT. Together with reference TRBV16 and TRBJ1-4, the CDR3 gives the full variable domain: GEEVAQTPKHLVRGEGQKAKLYCAPIKGHSYVFWYQQVLKNEFKFLISFQNENVFDETGMPKERFSAKCLPNSPCSLEIQATKLEDSAVYFCASSTAFNEKLFFGSGTQLSVL.

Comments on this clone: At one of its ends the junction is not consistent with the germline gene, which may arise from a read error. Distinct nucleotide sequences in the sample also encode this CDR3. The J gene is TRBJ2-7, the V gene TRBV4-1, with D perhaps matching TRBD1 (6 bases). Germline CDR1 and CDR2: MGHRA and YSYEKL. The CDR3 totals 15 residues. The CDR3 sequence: CASSSPGQRGYEQYF. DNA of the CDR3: TGTGCCAGCAGCTCCCCAGGACAGAGGGGCTACGAGCAGTACTTC.

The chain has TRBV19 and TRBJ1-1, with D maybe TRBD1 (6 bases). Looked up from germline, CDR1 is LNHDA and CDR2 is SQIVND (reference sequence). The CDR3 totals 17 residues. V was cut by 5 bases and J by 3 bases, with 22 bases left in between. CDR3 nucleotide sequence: TGTGCCAGTAGTCTAGGATACAAACAGGGATTGCACACTGAAGCTTTCTTT. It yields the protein CASSLGYKQGLHTEAFF.

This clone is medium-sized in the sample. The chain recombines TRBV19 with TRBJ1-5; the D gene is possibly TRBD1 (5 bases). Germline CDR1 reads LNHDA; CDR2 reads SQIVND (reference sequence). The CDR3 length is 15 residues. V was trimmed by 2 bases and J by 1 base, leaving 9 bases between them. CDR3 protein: CASSIWGGSNQPQHF. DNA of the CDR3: TGTGCCAGTAGTATATGGGGCGGAAGCAATCAGCCCCAGCATTTT.

The CDR3 protein is CASSYSGANTEAFF. Here the CDR3 DNA reads TGTGCCAGCAGTTACTCAGGGGCGAACACTGAAGCTTTCTTT. J is TRBJ1-1 and V is TRBV6-5; a possible D gene is TRBD1 (5 bases). The CDR3 length is 14 residues. CDR1 and CDR2 from the germline V gene are MNHEY and SVGAGI. Trimming cost V 0 bases and J 1 base, with 6 bases left between them.

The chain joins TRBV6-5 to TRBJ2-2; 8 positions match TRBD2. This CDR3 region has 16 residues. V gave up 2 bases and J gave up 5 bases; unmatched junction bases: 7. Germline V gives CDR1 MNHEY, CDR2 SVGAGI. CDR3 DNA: TGTGCCAGCAGTTACCCCGGGAGCGGGGGTACCGGGGAGCTGTTTTTT. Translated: CASSYPGSGGTGELFF.